The clone carrying this T cell receptor beta chain was counted a few times. The CDR3 has 14 amino acids. V lost 2 bases, J lost 3 bases, and 12 bases lay in between. Germline V gene lookup returns CDR1 SGHRS and CDR2 YFSETQ. There were at least 6 micrograms of total RNA extracted from every sample. These data come from a study of blood T cells in healthy people across ages. A second PCR, run for about 7 to 11 cycles, used a sample-barcoded 5' primer plus a J-beta primer mix. TCRdb re-called the 5' RACE reads with MiXCR, one entry per CDR3 protein. In the table there are hundreds of thousands of distinct CDR3 sequences, less than 70% of which are singletons.

The V gene is TRBV5-1, the J gene TRBJ2-7; the D gene is possibly TRBD2 (6 bases). The sample consisted of blood. The TCR comes from an older man in good health. CDR3 protein: CASSFRESGYEQYF. The DNA for the CDR3 is TGCGCCAGCAGCTTCCGGGAGAGTGGCTACGAGCAGTACTTC.